This T cell receptor beta chain came from a study of human T cells and chemical hapten exposure. Study information: The study lasted 20 to 25 weeks, and patients were dosed weekly with diphenylcyclopropenone on the scalp throughout.

Time point here: patch test 3, about 24 weeks after DPC sensitization. Documented treatment: therapeutic diphenylcyclopropenone sensitization with weekly scalp DPC. Sample donors consisted of patients with alopecia, aged 18 to 70 years, who were suitable for DPC. The CDR3 has 13 residues. CDR1 is LGHDT and CDR2 is YNNKEL in the germline V gene (reference sequence). Trimming left V 3 bases short and J 3 bases short, with 9 bases between. This clonotype showed up many times. Library preparation tagged each individual cDNA molecule with a unique molecular identifier. Using its own MiXCR run on the RACE reads, TCRdb lists one record per CDR3 protein. The table lists about 90,000 distinct CDR3 sequences, roughly a tenth of them singletons.

The clonotype was recovered from a woman aged 25-40 years with alopecia areata. Some clones in this sample may be carry-over from other donors' samples. This chain uses TRBV3-1 with TRBJ2-7; no definite D call. Specimen: whole blood, collected in connection with sensitization to the hapten diphenylcyclopropenone (DPC). CDR3 nucleotides: TGTGCCAGCAGCCACGGAATTGGCTACGAGCAGTACGTC. Translation gives CASSHGIGYEQYV.